This TCR beta chain came from a study of blood T cell repertoires in COVID-19. Study overall: Sources were T cells, B-cell-depleted T cells, or PBMCs; the material itself was cDNA or gDNA.

Produced via immunoSEQ multiplex PCR; TCRdb's table is partial and in-frame only. Among approximately 130,000 clones, around 89% were seen once, and the ten largest hold approximately 28%. The V and J ends lost 0 bases and 4 bases, in that order; junction bases with no gene match: 6. The CDR3 runs 15 residues. Per germline, CDR1 MNHEY and CDR2 SMNVEV (reference sequence). The chain is built from TRBV27 and TRBJ2-7; 7 bases are a match to TRBD2. The sample taken for sequencing was peripheral blood. The clonotype comes from a man aged 70-80 years with active or convalescent COVID-19. DNA for the CDR3: TGTGCCAGCAGTTTATCAGGCGGGAGTATATACGAGCAGTACTTC. Translating it yields CASSLSGGSIYEQYF.